Shown below are 5 T cell receptor beta chains from a single sample sequenced in a study of identical twins. TCRdb reprocessed the 5' RACE reads with MiXCR, giving one entry per CDR3 protein. The repertoire holds fewer than 550,000 distinct CDR3 sequences, with approximately 14% as singletons. These records were also assigned to another study, of yellow fever vaccine responses in identical twins.

The specimen was CD4+ T cells sorted from blood. The receptors shown here come from a woman between 18 and 29 years old in good health.

This chain uses TRBV20-1 with TRBJ2-7; 7 positions match TRBD2. The CDR3 sequence is 12 residues long. Trimming cost V 3 bases and J 3 bases; bases outside gene matches: 2. Germline V gene data show CDR1 as DFQATT and CDR2 as SNEGSKA (reference sequence). The CDR3 DNA sequence: TGCAGTGCTAGTGAGCGGGGCTACGAGCAGTACTTC. Translation gives CSASERGYEQYF.

This clonotype has at least ten counts. V usage is TRBV5-1 and J usage is TRBJ2-3; D gene uncertain. V gave up 4 bases and J gave up 3 bases, with 6 bases separating them. Germline V gene sequence: CDR1 SGHRS, CDR2 YFSETQ. This CDR3 has 12 residues. This CDR3 reads CASSKDTDTQYF. CDR3 in DNA: TGCGCCAGCAGCAAGGATACAGATACGCAGTATTTT. Full variable domain (remainder filled in from reference TRBV5-1 and TRBJ2-3): KAGVTQTPRYLIKTRGQQVTLSCSPISGHRSVSWYQQTPGQGLQFLFEYFSETQRNKGNFPGRFSGRQFSNSRSEMNVSTLELGDSALYLCASSKDTDTQYFGPGTRLTVL.

This clonotype has more than one count but fewer than ten. The rearrangement uses TRBV30 and TRBJ2-7; 7 bases are a match to TRBD2. The germline V gene encodes CDR1 GTSNPN and CDR2 SVGIG (reference sequence). CDR3 length: 15 amino acids. The V segment lost 0 bases and the J segment 3 bases; nucleotides outside the gene matches: 8. CDR3 nucleotides: TGTGCCTGGAGTGTATTGGCTAGCGGACGCTACGAGCAGTACTTC. It is translated as CAWSVLASGRYEQYF.

This clonotype was found a few times. The genes are TRBV29-1 and TRBJ2-5, with D perhaps assigned TRBD1 or TRBD2 (5 bases each). The CDR3 covers 16 residues. The V gene lost 6 bases and the J gene lost 5 bases, with 25 bases spanning the gap. Germline lookup yields CDR1 SQVTM and CDR2 ANQGSEA. The CDR3 DNA follows: TGCAGCGTCGCACCAAACTTGGCCCGGTGGGGGGAGACCCAGTACTTC. It translates to CSVAPNLARWGETQYF. Full variable domain (remainder filled in from reference TRBV29-1 and TRBJ2-5): SAVISQKPSRDICQRGTSLTIQCQVDSQVTMMFWYRQQPGQSLTLIATANQGSEATYESGFVIDKFPISRPNLTFSTLTVSNMSPEDSSIYLCSVAPNLARWGETQYFGPGTRLLVL.

This clonotype was counted at least ten times. The V and J genes are TRBV5-5 and TRBJ2-7; the match to TRBD1 covers 8 bases. The CDR3 is 14 residues long. CDR1 is SGHKS, CDR2 YYEKEE, per germline (reference sequence). The V segment lost 3 bases and the J segment 6 bases; nucleotides outside the gene matches: 8. As DNA, the CDR3 is TGTGCCAGCAGCTCCACAGGGGGGACGAGCGAGCAGTACTTC. The encoded protein is CASSSTGGTSEQYF.